This is a list of T cell receptor beta chains from one sample in a study of blood T cell repertoires in COVID-19. Using immunoSEQ multiplex PCR, the repertoire was profiled, and TCRdb retains in-frame clones only, with some absent. The table lists some 200,000 clones, around 87% of them singletons. Material for sequencing was peripheral blood. Every receptor here comes from a woman between 18 and 29 years old who had recovered from COVID-19. The CDR3 runs from the conserved cysteine through the conserved F or W.

CDR3 length | V gene | CDR3 protein
13 | TRBV27 | CASSFRRTDTQYF
16 | TRBV2 | CASIPWGQGNTGELFF
14 | TRBV6-5 | CASSYSEPNTEAFF
17 | TRBV7-6 | CASSLASGGSYTGELFF
15 | TRBV7-2 | CASSHQVFMNTEAFF
14 | TRBV19 | CASSIEQGGGELFF
11 | TRBV28 | CASSPLDTQYF
13 | TRBV27 | CASSLYGGEGYTF
18 | TRBV5-4 | CASSSIQGRVIMATEAFF
15 | TRBV7-2 | CASSLGITGSHEQYF
12 | TRBV7-8 | CASTRGSTEAFF
14 | TRBV30 | CAWSRTASGNTIYF
15 | TRBV14 | CASSQGTGDYNEQFF
15 | TRBV4-3 | CASSQDSGSVYEQYF
15 | TRBV18 | CASSPLPDSIYEQYF
13 | TRBV12-5 | CASALARYNEQFF
17 | TRBV7-9 | CASSSGQGTTSTDTQYF
14 | TRBV3-1/TRBV3-2 | CASSQTGAGGELFF
12 | TRBV29-1 | CSADREGYGYTF
16 | TRBV5-4 | CASSPTTPGGTDTQYF
16 | TRBV19 | CASSAQRAAQGHEQFF
12 | TRBV6-2/TRBV6-3 | CASSYRAGSLFF
15 | TRBV7-9 | CASSPRDRGNYGYTF
12 | TRBV30 | CAWSQGNEKLFF
15 | TRBV10-2 | CASSPTGDSNQPQHF
10 | TRBV20-1 | CSAALSEAFF
12 | TRBV9 | CASSPQGDEQFF
16 | TRBV30 | CAWSDPGLAGAGELFF
12 | TRBV4-3 | CASSQGSHEQFF
16 | TRBV27 | CASSTTPTGGRSPLHF
16 | TRBV9 | CASSVTGQGPQETQYF
17 | TRBV9 | CASSDGQGDAGNQPQHF
17 | TRBV5-5 | CASSLIPWSAGAETQYF
14 | TRBV5-6 | CASSWEGLDSPLHF
14 | TRBV19 | CASRTDRGATEAFF
14 | TRBV7-9 | CASTPRVDADTQYF
14 | TRBV27 | CASSWGQGLNGYTF
12 | TRBV18 | CASSPTDYGYTF
14 | TRBV2 | CASSQIGEGSPLHF
14 | TRBV5-6 | CASSRGARGGTQYF
12 | TRBV11-2 | CASSPEHGTQYF